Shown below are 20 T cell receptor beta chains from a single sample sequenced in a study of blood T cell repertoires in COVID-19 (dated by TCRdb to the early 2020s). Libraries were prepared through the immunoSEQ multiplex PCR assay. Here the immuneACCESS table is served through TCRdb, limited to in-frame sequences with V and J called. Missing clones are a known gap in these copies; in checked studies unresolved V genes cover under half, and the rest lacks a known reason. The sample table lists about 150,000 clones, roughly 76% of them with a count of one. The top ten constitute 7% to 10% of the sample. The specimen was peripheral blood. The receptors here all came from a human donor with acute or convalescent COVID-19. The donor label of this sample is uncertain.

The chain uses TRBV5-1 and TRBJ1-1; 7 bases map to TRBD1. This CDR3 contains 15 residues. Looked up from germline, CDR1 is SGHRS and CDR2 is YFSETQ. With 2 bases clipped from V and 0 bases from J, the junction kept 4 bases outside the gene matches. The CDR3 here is CASSFLGQVNTEAFF. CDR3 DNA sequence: TGCGCCAGCAGCTTCCTTGGACAGGTGAACACTGAAGCTTTCTTT.

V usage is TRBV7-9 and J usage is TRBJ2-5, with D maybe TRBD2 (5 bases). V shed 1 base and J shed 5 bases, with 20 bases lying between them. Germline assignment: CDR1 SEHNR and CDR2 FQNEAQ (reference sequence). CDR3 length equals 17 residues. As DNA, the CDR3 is TGTGCCAGCAGCTTAGAACGGACTTTCGACTTAGGGGAGACCCAGTACTTC. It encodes CASSLERTFDLGETQYF.

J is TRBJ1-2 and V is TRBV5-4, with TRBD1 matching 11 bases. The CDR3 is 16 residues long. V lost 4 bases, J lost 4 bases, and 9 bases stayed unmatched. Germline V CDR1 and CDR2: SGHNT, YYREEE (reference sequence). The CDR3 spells CASSHPGTGGAYGYTF. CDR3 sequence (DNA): TGTGCCAGCAGCCATCCCGGGACAGGGGGAGCCTATGGCTACACCTTC. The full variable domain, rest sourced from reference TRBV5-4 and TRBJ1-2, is ETGVTQSPTHLIKTRGQQVTLRCSSQSGHNTVSWYQQALGQGPQFIFQYYREEENGRGNFPPRFSGLQFPNYSSELNVNALELDDSALYLCASSHPGTGGAYGYTFGSGTRLTVV.

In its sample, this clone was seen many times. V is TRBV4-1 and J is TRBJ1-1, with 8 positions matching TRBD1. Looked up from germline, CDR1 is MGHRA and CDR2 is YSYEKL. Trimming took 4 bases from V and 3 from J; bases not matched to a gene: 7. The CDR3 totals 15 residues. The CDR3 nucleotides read TGCGCCAGCAGCCGTGCCGACAGGGGCGACACTGAAGCTTTCTTT. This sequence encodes CASSRADRGDTEAFF.

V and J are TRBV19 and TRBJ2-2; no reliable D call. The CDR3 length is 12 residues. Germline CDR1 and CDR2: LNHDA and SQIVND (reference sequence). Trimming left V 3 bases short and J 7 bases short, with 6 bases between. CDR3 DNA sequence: TGTGCCAGTAGTATCTCCGGCGGGGAGCTGTTTTTT. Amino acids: CASSISGGELFF.

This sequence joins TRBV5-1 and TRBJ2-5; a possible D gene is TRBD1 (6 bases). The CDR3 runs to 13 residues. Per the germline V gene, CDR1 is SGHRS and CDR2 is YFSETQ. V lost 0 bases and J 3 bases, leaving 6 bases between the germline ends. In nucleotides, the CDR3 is TGCGCCAGCAGCTTGGGGGACAAAGAGACCCAGTACTTC. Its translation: CASSLGDKETQYF.

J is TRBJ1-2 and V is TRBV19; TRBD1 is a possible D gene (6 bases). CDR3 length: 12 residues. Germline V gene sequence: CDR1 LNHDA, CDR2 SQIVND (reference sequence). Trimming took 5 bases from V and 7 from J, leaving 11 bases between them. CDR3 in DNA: TGTGCCAGTAGTTTATTACAGGGTGGCTACACCTTC. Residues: CASSLLQGGYTF.

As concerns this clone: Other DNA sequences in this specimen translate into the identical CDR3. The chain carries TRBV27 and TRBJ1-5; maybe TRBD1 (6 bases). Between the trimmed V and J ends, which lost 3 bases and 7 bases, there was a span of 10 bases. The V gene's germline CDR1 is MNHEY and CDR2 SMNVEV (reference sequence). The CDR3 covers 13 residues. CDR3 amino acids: CASSLGARQPQHF. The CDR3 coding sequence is TGTGCCAGCAGTTTGGGGGCGCGGCAGCCCCAGCATTTT.

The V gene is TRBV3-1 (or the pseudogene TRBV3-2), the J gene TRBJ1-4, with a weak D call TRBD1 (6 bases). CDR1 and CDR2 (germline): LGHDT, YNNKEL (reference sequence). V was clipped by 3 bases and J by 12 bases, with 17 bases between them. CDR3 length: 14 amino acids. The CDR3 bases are TGTGCCAGCAGCCAGCGCCGGGACACCCGAGAACTGTTTTTT. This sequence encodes CASSQRRDTRELFF.

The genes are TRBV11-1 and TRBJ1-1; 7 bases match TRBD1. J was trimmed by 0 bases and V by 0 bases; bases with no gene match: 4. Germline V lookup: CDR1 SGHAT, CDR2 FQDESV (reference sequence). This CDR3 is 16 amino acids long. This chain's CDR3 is CASSLADRAMNTEAFF. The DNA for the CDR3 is TGTGCCAGCAGCTTAGCCGACAGGGCTATGAACACTGAAGCTTTCTTT. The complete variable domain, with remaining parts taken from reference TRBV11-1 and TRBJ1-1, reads EAEVAQSPRYKITEKSQAVAFWCDPISGHATLYWYRQILGQGPELLVQFQDESVVDDSQLPKDRFSAERLKGVDSTLKIQPAELGDSAMYLCASSLADRAMNTEAFFGQGTRLTVV.

CDR3: CASSQEGLGGTGELFF. In DNA, the CDR3 is TGTGCCAGCAGCCAAGAGGGACTAGGGGGAACTGGGGAGCTGTTTTTT. The V gene is TRBV3-1 (or the pseudogene TRBV3-2), the J gene TRBJ2-2; TRBD2 aligns across 8 bases. The CDR3 contains 16 residues. V lost 0 bases, J lost 8 bases, and 8 bases stayed unmatched. Germline V lookup: CDR1 LGHDT, CDR2 YNNKEL (reference sequence).

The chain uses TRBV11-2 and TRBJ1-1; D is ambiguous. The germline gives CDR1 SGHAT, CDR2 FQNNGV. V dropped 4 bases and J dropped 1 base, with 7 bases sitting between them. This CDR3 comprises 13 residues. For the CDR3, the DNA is TGTGCCAGCAGCTATGAACAGAACACTGAAGCTTTCTTT. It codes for CASSYEQNTEAFF. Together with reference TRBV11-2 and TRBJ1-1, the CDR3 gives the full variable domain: EAGVAQSPRYKIIEKRQSVAFWCNPISGHATLYWYQQILGQGPKLLIQFQNNGVVDDSQLPKDRFSAERLKGVDSTLKIQPAKLEDSAVYLCASSYEQNTEAFFGQGTRLTVV.

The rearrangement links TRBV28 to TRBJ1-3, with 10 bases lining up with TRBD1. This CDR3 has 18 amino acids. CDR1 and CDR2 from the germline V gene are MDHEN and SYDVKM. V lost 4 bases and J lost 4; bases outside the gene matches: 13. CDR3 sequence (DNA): TGTGCCAGCAGTTCCCCCGGACAGGGGGGAACAATCGGAAACACCATATATTTT. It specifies CASSSPGQGGTIGNTIYF.

CDR3 sequence (DNA): TGTGCCAGCAGCCCCGACAGAATCTCCTACAATGAGCAGTTCTTC. Translation: CASSPDRISYNEQFF. The chain carries TRBV6-5 and TRBJ2-1; a weak D match, TRBD1 (5 bases). Looked up from germline, CDR1 is MNHEY and CDR2 is SVGAGI. The CDR3 has 15 residues. Trimming removed 6 bases at V and 0 bases at J, with 12 bases between.

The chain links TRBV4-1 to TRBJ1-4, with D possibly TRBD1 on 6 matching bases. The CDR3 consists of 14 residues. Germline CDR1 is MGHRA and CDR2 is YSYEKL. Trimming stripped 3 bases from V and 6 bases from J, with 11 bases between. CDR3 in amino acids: CASSQQGRDEKLFF. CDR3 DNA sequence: TGCGCCAGCAGCCAGCAGGGGCGGGATGAAAAACTGTTTTTT.

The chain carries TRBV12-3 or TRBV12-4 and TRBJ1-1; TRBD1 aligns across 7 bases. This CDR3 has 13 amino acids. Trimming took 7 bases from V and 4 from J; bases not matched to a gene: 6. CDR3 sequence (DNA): TGTGCCAGCACCGCAGGGGGTGGCACTGAAGCTTTCTTT. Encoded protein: CASTAGGGTEAFF.

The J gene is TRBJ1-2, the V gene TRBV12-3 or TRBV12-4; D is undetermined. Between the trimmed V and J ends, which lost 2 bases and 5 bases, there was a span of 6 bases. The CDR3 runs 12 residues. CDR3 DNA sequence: TGTGCCAGCAGTTTAAACGGTTATGGCTACACCTTC. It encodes CASSLNGYGYTF.

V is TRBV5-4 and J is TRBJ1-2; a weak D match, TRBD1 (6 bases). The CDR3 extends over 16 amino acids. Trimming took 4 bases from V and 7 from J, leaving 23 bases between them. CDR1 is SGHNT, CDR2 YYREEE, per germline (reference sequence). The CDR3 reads CASSPLSWGGASGYTF. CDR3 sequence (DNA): TGTGCCAGCAGCCCGCTATCTTGGGGGGGGGCGAGTGGCTACACCTTC. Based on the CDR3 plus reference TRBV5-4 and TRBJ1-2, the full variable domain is ETGVTQSPTHLIKTRGQQVTLRCSSQSGHNTVSWYQQALGQGPQFIFQYYREEENGRGNFPPRFSGLQFPNYSSELNVNALELDDSALYLCASSPLSWGGASGYTFGSGTRLTVV.

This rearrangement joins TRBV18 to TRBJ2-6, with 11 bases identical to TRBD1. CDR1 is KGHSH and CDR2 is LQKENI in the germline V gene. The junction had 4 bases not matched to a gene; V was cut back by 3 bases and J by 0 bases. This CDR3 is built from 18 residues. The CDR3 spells CASSPLGQGVSGANVLTF. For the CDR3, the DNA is TGTGCCAGCTCACCGCTGGGACAGGGGGTCTCTGGGGCCAACGTCCTGACTTTC.

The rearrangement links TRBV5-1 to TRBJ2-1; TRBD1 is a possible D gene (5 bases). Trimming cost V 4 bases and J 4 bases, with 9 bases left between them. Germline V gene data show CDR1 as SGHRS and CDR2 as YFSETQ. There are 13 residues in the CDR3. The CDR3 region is CASSPQGYNEQFF. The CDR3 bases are TGCGCCAGCAGCCCTCAGGGTTACAATGAGCAGTTCTTC.